These 27 T cell receptor beta chains came from one sample sequenced in a study of T cell responses to AZD1222 COVID-19 vaccine. Produced via immunoSEQ multiplex PCR; TCRdb's table is partial and in-frame only. The sample shows tens of thousands of clones, around four fifths of them seen only once. Sequences were derived from peripheral blood, sampled on day 0 of AZD1222 vaccination. These receptors all stem from an adult in good health.

The V gene is TRBV6-6, the J gene TRBJ2-7; TRBD2 might be the D (5 bases). V shed 5 bases and J shed 2 bases, with 10 bases lying between them. This CDR3 has 13 amino acids. CDR1 is MNHNY, CDR2 SVGAGI, per germline (reference sequence). As DNA, the CDR3 is TGTGCCAGCAGTAGGGAGTACACCTACGAGCAGTACTTC. It encodes CASSREYTYEQYF.

The J gene is TRBJ2-3, the V gene TRBV10-3; a weak D match, TRBD1 (6 bases). The germline CDR1 and CDR2 sequences are ENHRY and SYGVKD. The CDR3 is 15 residues long. The V end was cut by 6 bases, the J end by 8 bases, with 21 bases between. The CDR3 region has the DNA TGTGCCATCAGACAACAGGGCGGGTTGGGAGTTACGCAGTATTTT. Translating it yields CAIRQQGGLGVTQYF.

The J gene is TRBJ2-7, the V gene TRBV6-2 or TRBV6-3, with 9 positions matching TRBD1. Germline assignment: CDR1 MNHEY and CDR2 SVGEGT. V lost 6 bases to trimming and J lost 5 bases; unmatched junction nucleotides: 11. The CDR3 has 15 amino acids. The CDR3 loop is CASSLVGTGKHEQYF. The CDR3 DNA is TGTGCCAGCAGCCTGGTCGGGACAGGGAAACACGAGCAGTACTTC.

The chain is built from TRBV21-1 and TRBJ2-1; the table's TRBD2 call for D was not verified on the DNA. TRBV21-1 is tagged as a pseudogene. The CDR3 is made up of 19 amino acids. The CDR3 here is CASSPPGLAGRSSYNEQFF. CDR3 sequence (DNA): TGTGCCAGCAGCCCACCCGGGCTAGCGGGCCGAAGCTCCTACAATGAGCAGTTCTTC.

V and J are TRBV7-6 and TRBJ2-2, with 7 bases lining up with TRBD2. Germline CDR1 reads SGHVS; CDR2 reads FNYEAQ. Trimming at V came to 0 bases and at J to 1 base, leaving 2 bases not matched to a gene. This CDR3 spans 16 amino acids. CDR3 region: CASSLAGGRNTGELFF. DNA of the CDR3: TGTGCCAGCAGCTTAGCAGGCGGGAGGAACACCGGGGAGCTGTTTTTT.

As DNA, the CDR3 is TGTGCCAGCAGTTCCATATCGGGAGGGGATTACAATGAGCAGTTCTTC. Its translation: CASSSISGGDYNEQFF. This sequence joins TRBV6-5 and TRBJ2-1, with 8 bases aligning to TRBD2. Per the germline V gene, CDR1 is MNHEY and CDR2 is SVGAGI. CDR3 size: 16 residues. The J segment lost 4 bases and the V segment lost 4 bases, leaving 9 bases of the junction unmatched.

V and J are TRBV5-5 and TRBJ2-3; D gene unclear. The V and J ends lost 0 bases and 1 base respectively, with 6 bases between them. Looked up from germline, CDR1 is SGHKS and CDR2 is YYEKEE (reference sequence). The CDR3 is 14 residues long. The CDR3 DNA reads TGTGCCAGCAGCTTGGTCCCCCGCACAGATACGCAGTATTTT. Its translation is CASSLVPRTDTQYF.

Only a few counts were recorded for this clone. The chain has TRBV24-1 and TRBJ2-3; D is unclear. The germline CDR1 and CDR2 sequences are KGHDR and SFDVKD. V dropped 3 bases and J dropped 2 bases, with 11 bases sitting between them. The CDR3 spans 15 residues. The DNA of the CDR3 is TGTGCCACCAGTGATAGTGGCCGAGCCACAGATACGCAGTATTTT. It yields the protein CATSDSGRATDTQYF.

The chain recombines TRBV4-1 with TRBJ2-1; 8 positions match TRBD2. Germline CDR1 is MGHRA and CDR2 is YSYEKL. This CDR3 is built from 17 residues. After removal of 2 bases from V and 6 bases from J, the junction contained 12 bases not matched to a gene. The CDR3: CASSQMSSGSYFNEQFF. For the CDR3, the DNA is TGCGCCAGCAGCCAAATGTCGAGCGGGAGTTATTTCAATGAGCAGTTCTTC.

This clone is a singleton in its sample. The CDR3, as DNA: TGTGCCAGCAGTGGTATCTCTGGAAACACCATATATTTT. Amino acids: CASSGISGNTIYF. This chain connects TRBV2 to TRBJ1-3; D is unresolved. V shed 4 bases and J shed 0 bases, with 4 bases lying between them. Germline-derived CDR1 and CDR2 are SNHLY and FYNNEI. This CDR3 is 13 amino acids long.

The chain couples TRBV19 to TRBJ2-7; 8 nucleotides match TRBD2. V was clipped by 4 bases and J by 2 bases; unmatched bases: 13. CDR1 LNHDA and CDR2 SQIVND come from the germline V gene (reference sequence). This CDR3 region has 17 residues. The CDR3 protein is CASSREVEAGGTYEQYF. In DNA, the CDR3 is TGTGCCAGTAGTAGAGAGGTGGAGGCGGGAGGAACCTACGAGCAGTACTTC.

This clone was seen only a few times. V gene TRBV11-3 combines with J gene TRBJ2-3, with 8 bases matching TRBD2. CDR3 size: 15 residues. Unmatched junction bases numbered 7, after V lost 3 bases and J lost 5 bases. The germline V gene has CDR1 SGHNT and CDR2 YENEEA. The CDR3 DNA is TGTGCCAGCAGCTTTAACGGGAGGGGAAAAGATACGCAGTATTTT. Encoded protein: CASSFNGRGKDTQYF. The variable domain in full, with the rest retrieved from reference TRBV11-3 and TRBJ2-3, is EAGVVQSPRYKIIEKKQPVAFWCNPISGHNTLYWYLQNLGQGPELLIRYENEEAVDDSQLPKDRFSAERLKGVDSTLKIQPAELGDSAVYLCASSFNGRGKDTQYFGPGTRLTVL.

The V gene is TRBV11-3, the J gene TRBJ2-3; weak D call: TRBD2 (6 bases). Germline V gene data show CDR1 as SGHNT and CDR2 as YENEEA. Trimming stripped 1 base from V and 0 bases from J, with 14 bases between. There are 17 residues in the CDR3. CDR3 DNA sequence: TGTGCCAGCAGCTTAGGAGGTAGCGGTCCTAGCACAGATACGCAGTATTTT. Residues: CASSLGGSGPSTDTQYF.

In its sample, this clone was seen a few times. The chain joins TRBV18 to TRBJ2-7; the D gene is possibly TRBD1 (6 bases). CDR1 is KGHSH, CDR2 LQKENI, per germline. The V gene lost 2 bases and the J gene lost 5 bases, with 10 bases spanning the gap. The CDR3 loop spans 13 amino acids. CDR3 nucleotide sequence: TGTGCCAGCTCACCAAGCAGGGACAACGAGCAGTACTTC. Protein sequence: CASSPSRDNEQYF.

V gene TRBV18 combines with J gene TRBJ1-3, with 7 bases matching TRBD1. The CDR3 spans 15 residues. Trimming took 4 bases from V and 3 from J; bases not matched to a gene: 6. The germline V gene has CDR1 KGHSH and CDR2 LQKENI. This chain's CDR3 is CASSQDREIGNTIYF. In DNA form, the CDR3 reads TGTGCCAGCTCACAAGACAGGGAGATTGGAAACACCATATATTTT.

V usage is TRBV19 and J usage is TRBJ2-7; the match to TRBD2 covers 10 bases. CDR3 length equals 16 residues. From germline, CDR1 is LNHDA and CDR2 SQIVND (reference sequence). The V gene end was trimmed by 5 bases and the J gene end by 7 bases; junction bases not matched to a gene: 14. The CDR3 DNA follows: TGTGCCAGTAGTCGTCTAGCGGGAGAGGCACCTGCAGAGCAGTACTTC. Translated: CASSRLAGEAPAEQYF.

The rearrangement joins TRBV5-1 to TRBJ2-7; TRBD1 is a possible D gene (5 bases). V lost 2 bases, J lost 2 bases, and 14 bases lay in between. CDR3 length: 15 residues. In germline, CDR1 is SGHRS, CDR2 YFSETQ. The CDR3 bases are TGCGCCAGCAGCTTTACAGTCGACAGCGCCTACGAGCAGTACTTC. Its protein is CASSFTVDSAYEQYF.

This chain connects TRBV28 to TRBJ2-5, with 11 bases aligning to TRBD2. The CDR3 has 15 amino acids. Losses at the gene ends were 3 bases for V and 5 bases for J; bases not matched to a gene: 5. The germline V gene encodes CDR1 MDHEN and CDR2 SYDVKM. The CDR3 DNA reads TGTGCCAGCAGTTTGGTAGCGGGAGGGTGGGAGACCCAGTACTTC. Amino acid sequence: CASSLVAGGWETQYF. The full variable domain, in which reference TRBV28 and TRBJ2-5 provide the parts outside the CDR3, is DVKVTQSSRYLVKRTGEKVFLECVQDMDHENMFWYRQDPGLGLRLIYFSYDVKMKEKGDIPEGYSVSREKKERFSLILESASTNQTSMYLCASSLVAGGWETQYFGPGTRLLVL.

The chain is built from TRBV28 and TRBJ1-4; 9 bases line up with TRBD1. From germline, CDR1 is MDHEN and CDR2 SYDVKM. The CDR3 is made up of 17 amino acids. With 6 bases clipped from V and 7 bases from J, the junction kept 15 bases outside the gene matches. CDR3 nucleotides: TGTGCCAGCAGGTCTCCCTGGTCCGGGACAGGGAGTGAAAAACTGTTTTTT. This sequence encodes CASRSPWSGTGSEKLFF.

This rearrangement joins TRBV12-3 or TRBV12-4 to TRBJ1-2; D is ambiguous. CDR3 length: 13 amino acids. The germline V and J ends were trimmed by 5 bases and 2 bases, with 9 bases remaining between them. The CDR3 nucleotides read TGTGCCAGCAGTCAAGCGGGGAACTATGGCTACACCTTC. Translated: CASSQAGNYGYTF.

V is TRBV7-8 and J is TRBJ2-7, with 8 bases that match TRBD1. With 1 base clipped from V and 2 bases from J, the junction kept 4 bases outside the gene matches. Germline V lookup: CDR1 SGHVS, CDR2 FQNEAQ. The CDR3 length is 15 residues. The CDR3 DNA reads as TGTGCCAGCAGCTTAGGGGGGACAGGAGCCTACGAGCAGTACTTC. It yields the protein CASSLGGTGAYEQYF.

The rearrangement links TRBV7-2 to TRBJ1-2; D is uncertain. The V and J ends lost 1 base and 2 bases respectively, with 5 bases between them. CDR1 SGHTA and CDR2 FQGNSA come from the germline V gene. The CDR3 is 13 residues long. CDR3 in DNA: TGTGCCAGCAGCTTAGGGGAGAACTATGGCTACACCTTC. Translated: CASSLGENYGYTF.

This clone was seen only a few times. The rearrangement uses TRBV2 and TRBJ1-5; maybe TRBD1 (5 bases). V was cut by 7 bases and J by 7 bases, with 14 bases left in between. CDR3 length: 13 residues. CDR1 is SNHLY, CDR2 FYNNEI, per germline. This chain's CDR3 is CASKTGWRQPQHF. In DNA form, the CDR3 reads TGTGCCAGCAAAACAGGTTGGAGGCAGCCCCAGCATTTT. Filled out from reference TRBV2 and TRBJ1-5, the complete variable domain reads EPEVTQTPSHQVTQMGQEVILRCVPISNHLYFYWYRQILGQKVEFLVSFYNNEISEKSEIFDDQFSVERPDGSNFTLKIRSTKLEDSAMYFCASKTGWRQPQHFGDGTRLSIL.

The chain employs TRBV18 and TRBJ2-2; TRBD2 aligns across 11 bases. J gave up 4 bases and V 5 bases, and 6 bases lay outside the gene matches. CDR1 KGHSH and CDR2 LQKENI come from the germline V gene. The CDR3 is made up of 16 amino acids. The CDR3, as DNA: TGTGCCAGCTCATCTGGACTAGCGGGTTCCACCGGGGAGCTGTTTTTT. This translates into CASSSGLAGSTGELFF.

The rearrangement links TRBV5-1 to TRBJ1-1; D possibly corresponds to TRBD1 (5 bases). CDR3 size: 15 residues. V lost 4 bases and J lost 4, with 17 bases in between. Per the germline V gene, CDR1 is SGHRS and CDR2 is YFSETQ. The DNA for the CDR3 is TGCGCCAGCAGCCCCTTCGGGGGAGAGGGCACTGAAGCTTTCTTT. Its protein is CASSPFGGEGTEAFF.

To note about this clone: At one of its ends the junction is not consistent with the germline gene, which may arise from a read error. The rearrangement uses TRBV6-5 and TRBJ2-7, with 8 bases lining up with TRBD1. Germline V gene sequence: CDR1 MNHEY, CDR2 SVGAGI. CDR3 length: 15 amino acids. The CDR3, as DNA: TGTGCCAGCAGTGACTCGACAGGGGCGATCTACGAGCAGTACTTC. This gives the protein CASSDSTGAIYEQYF.

The chain links TRBV13 to TRBJ2-3; D is possibly TRBD1 (5 bases). The V gene lost 5 bases and the J gene lost 4 bases, with 10 bases spanning the gap. Germline V gives CDR1 PRHDT, CDR2 FYEKMQ (reference sequence). The CDR3 is 13 residues long. The DNA for the CDR3 is TGTGCCAGCAGCCCAGTGACAGCAGATACGCAGTATTTT. Translation gives CASSPVTADTQYF. Full variable domain (missing parts from reference TRBV13 and TRBJ2-3): AAGVIQSPRHLIKEKRETATLKCYPIPRHDTVYWYQQGPGQDPQFLISFYEKMQSDKGSIPDRFSAQQFSDYHSELNMSSLELGDSALYFCASSPVTADTQYFGPGTRLTVL.